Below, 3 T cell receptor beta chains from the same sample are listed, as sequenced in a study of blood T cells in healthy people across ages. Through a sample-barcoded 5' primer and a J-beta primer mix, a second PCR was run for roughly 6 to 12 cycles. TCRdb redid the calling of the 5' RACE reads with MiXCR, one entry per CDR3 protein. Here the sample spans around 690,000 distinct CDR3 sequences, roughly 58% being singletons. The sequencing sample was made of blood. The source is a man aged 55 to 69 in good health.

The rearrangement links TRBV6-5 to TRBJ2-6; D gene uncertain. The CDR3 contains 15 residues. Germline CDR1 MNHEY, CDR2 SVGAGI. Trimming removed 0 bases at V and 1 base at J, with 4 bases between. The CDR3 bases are TGTGCCAGCAGTTACTCCCTATCTGGGGCCAACGTCCTGACTTTC. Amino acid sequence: CASSYSLSGANVLTF.

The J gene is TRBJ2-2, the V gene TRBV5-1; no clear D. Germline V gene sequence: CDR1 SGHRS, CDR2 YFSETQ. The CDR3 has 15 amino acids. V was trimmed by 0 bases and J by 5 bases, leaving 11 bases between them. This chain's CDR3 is CASSLDFSLTGELFF. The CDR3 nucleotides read TGCGCCAGCAGCTTGGACTTCTCACTAACCGGGGAGCTGTTTTTT.

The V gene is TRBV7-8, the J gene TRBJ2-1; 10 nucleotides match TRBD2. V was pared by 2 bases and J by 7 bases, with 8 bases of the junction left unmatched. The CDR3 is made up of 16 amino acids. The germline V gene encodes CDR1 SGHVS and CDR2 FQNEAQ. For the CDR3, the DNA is TGTGCCAGCAGCTTATCAAATAGCGGGGGGTGGAATGAGCAGTTCTTC. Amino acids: CASSLSNSGGWNEQFF.